A selection of T cell receptor beta chains follows, all from one sample in a study of tumor-infiltrating lymphocytes in primary liver carcinoma. A single record per CDR3 protein comes from TCRdb applying MiXCR to the multiplex PCR reads. The sample comprises 300,000 to 400,000 distinct CDR3 sequences, 65% of which are singletons, and 5.5% to 7% rests with the top ten. The sequenced sample was peripheral blood. These receptors were collected from a man in his forties with primary liver carcinoma and hepatitis B virus infection. Each CDR3 is given with its conserved first and last residue. Each record gives: V gene, D gene, CDR3 protein. D genes are given only for firm matches.

TRBV6-6 - CASSSGGSYNSPLHF
TRBV5-1 - CASSFLGGANEKLFF
TRBV29-1 - CSTLTGTLGNEQFF
TRBV11-2 TRBD2 CASSLDRGGLAGNEQYF
TRBV6-5 - CARSYSPWRGDEQYF
TRBV11-2 - CASSKPGTAGEKLFF
TRBV11-2 - CVNSLDTDTSREQYF
TRBV12-3/TRBV12-4 - CASQLERQQPQHF
TRBV12-3/TRBV12-4 - CASSFSTGSGNTIYF
TRBV10-3 - CAISGLGGASTEAFF
TRBV12-3/TRBV12-4 - CASSFTKGEQYF
TRBV11-2 TRBD2 CASSLGPAGSREQYF
TRBV11-2 - CAISQTGLTDTQYF
TRBV5-5 - CASSLAGGGGTPYEQYF
TRBV6-5 TRBD2 CASSYGLAGVPYEQYF
TRBV28 TRBD1 CASRRGQPRHF
TRBV7-9 - CTSSSQGLYGYTF
TRBV6-5 - CASIPNGVPYVQYF
TRBV11-2 TRBD1 CASSIQEGAMNTEAFF
TRBV29-1 TRBD1 CSGVTGQPYEQYF
TRBV6-2/TRBV6-3 TRBD2 CASSYDRLANQETQYF
TRBV5-5 - CPSSSGVGRVGEKLFF
TRBV12-3/TRBV12-4 - CARNPSRGETQYF
TRBV6-2/TRBV6-3 - CASLPRGRNEQFF
TRBV5-4 - CASSLDSSYGYTF
TRBV28 TRBD1 CASRGQGASYEQYF
TRBV5-6 TRBD1 CANSEGQGAPETQYF
TRBV29-1 - CSVQAAIYGYTF
TRBV11-2 TRBD2 CTSSLDLRTSLPDTQYF
TRBV28 TRBD1 CASSTRDRGVSYEQYF
TRBV11-2 TRBD1 CANSSQGPHETQYF